This TCR beta chain was identified during a study of T cell repertoires in cytomegalovirus infection. Study as a whole: Recently described HLA-C-restricted plus well-studied HLA-B-restricted CMV epitopes were used. Public TCR beta signatures marked donors with CMV infection and the matching HLA. General study findings and limits: There were carriers of CMV plus the relevant HLA, and cumulative public TCR beta family frequency identified them. HLA-C-restricted CMV-specific TCR beta clonotypes were dominant in the ex vivo response.

As regards this clonotype: Its cognate antigen is unknown.

Each CDR3 protein gets one entry after TCRdb re-called the reads with MiXCR. This sample has about 220,000 distinct CDR3 sequences, with roughly 34% found just once. The V gene end was trimmed by 0 bases and the J gene end by 9 bases; junction bases not matched to a gene: 2. The CDR3 consists of 15 residues. The germline CDR1 and CDR2 sequences are SGHDN and FVKESK. The source of this sequence is a human donor in good health (CMV status not recorded). Some clones in this sample may be carry-over from other donors' samples. This sample comprised CD8+ T cells from cultured PBMCs, obtained from culture after CMV antigen stimulation. This chain joins TRBV14 and TRBJ2-1; 13 bases align to TRBD2. The CDR3, as DNA: TGTGCCAGCAGCCAAGAACTAGCGGGAGGGTTTGAGCAGTTCTTC. Its protein is CASSQELAGGFEQFF.